The 17 T cell receptor beta chains reported below all come from one sample, sequenced in a study of spatial heterogeneity in lung cancer. TCRdb independently ran MiXCR on the 5' RACE reads; one entry per CDR3 protein. The sample holds about 5,500 distinct CDR3 sequences; under 15% are singletons and the top ten take 15% to 20%. Time point noted: sample taken at primary tumor resection. Material: lung tissue, obtained at surgery. The receptors shown here come from a human donor with early-stage non-small cell lung cancer.

On this clonotype itself: A library made for alpha chains picked up this beta chain off target, so its size means little. The chain combines TRBV7-9 with TRBJ1-4, with D uncertain. The CDR3 consists of 16 residues. Looked up from germline, CDR1 is SEHNR and CDR2 is FQNEAQ (reference sequence). Deletions cut 3 bases from V and 0 bases from J, with 11 bases between. In DNA, the CDR3 is TGTGCCAGCAGCTTCTGGCTTGCTGCAACTAATGAAAAACTGTTTTTT. Its protein is CASSFWLAATNEKLFF.

In the case of this clonotype: Because this beta chain is a stray read in a library intended to capture alpha chains, its abundance should not be given much weight. The chain carries TRBV7-2 and TRBJ2-3; D unresolved. Germline V gene lookup returns CDR1 SGHTA and CDR2 FQGNSA. V lost 5 bases, J lost 0 bases, and 9 bases lay in between. The CDR3 has 14 residues. The CDR3 DNA sequence: TGTGCCAGCAGCACCTCCACAAGCACAGATACGCAGTATTTT. Protein: CASSTSTSTDTQYF.

This clonotype was seen ten or more times. Being off target in a library aimed at alpha chains, this beta chain has a size of little meaning. This chain uses TRBV19 with TRBJ2-1; D gene unclear. Per the germline V gene, CDR1 is LNHDA and CDR2 is SQIVND (reference sequence). This CDR3 has 15 residues. V lost 3 bases to trimming and J lost 0 bases, with 9 bases between them. Here the CDR3 DNA reads TGTGCCAGTAGTATGGACCCTAGCTCCTACAATGAGCAGTTCTTC. This translates into CASSMDPSSYNEQFF.

To note about this clonotype: This beta chain is off target for a library built for alpha chains, so its abundance means little. The chain links TRBV20-1 to TRBJ2-5; TRBD2 is a possible D gene (5 bases). The ends were cut back, 3 bases at V and 3 bases at J, with 17 bases in the middle. The CDR3 has 15 amino acids. Germline-derived CDR1 and CDR2 are DFQATT and SNEGSKA (reference sequence). CDR3 bases: TGCAGTGCTAGGAGGCGCGGGTCGTCCAAAGAGACCCAGTACTTC. It is translated as CSARRRGSSKETQYF.

There are many counts of this clonotype. Because the library targeted alpha chains, this beta chain is an off-target read whose size means little. V is TRBV20-1 and J is TRBJ2-6; D tentatively reads TRBD1 or TRBD2 (5 bases each). There are 17 residues in the CDR3. Germline loops: CDR1 DFQATT, CDR2 SNEGSKA (reference sequence). V gave up 3 bases and J gave up 1 base, with 16 bases separating them. The CDR3 DNA is TGCAGTGCTAGCCGGGACGCCCAGTTTTCTGGGGCCAACGTCCTGACTTTC. It translates to CSASRDAQFSGANVLTF.

This clonotype is judged medium-sized. This beta chain represents an off-target read in a library built for alpha chains; its size is of limited meaning. The rearrangement uses TRBV7-2 and TRBJ1-6; D is perhaps TRBD1 (5 bases). V shed 3 bases and J shed 14 bases, with 11 bases lying between them. CDR1 SGHTA and CDR2 FQGNSA come from the germline V gene. This CDR3 region has 12 residues. CDR3 bases: TGTGCCAGCAGCTTGGGGCTACAGGCCCTCCACTTT. Residues: CASSLGLQALHF.

This clonotype was counted ten times or more. In a library made to pick up alpha chains, this beta chain is a stray read with a size that means little. CDR3 bases: TGCAGTGCCCCCTCGGTGAGGGGCCCGTTCTTC. It translates to CSAPSVRGPFF. This rearrangement joins TRBV20-1 to TRBJ2-1; the D call may be TRBD1 or TRBD2 (5 bases each). Germline V lookup: CDR1 DFQATT, CDR2 SNEGSKA (reference sequence). CDR3 size: 11 residues. Trimming cost V 6 bases and J 15 bases, with 18 bases left between them.

Turning to this clonotype: This beta chain came through as a stray read in a library set up for alpha chains, and its size says little. The chain joins TRBV6-5 to TRBJ1-5; D not resolved. CDR1 MNHEY and CDR2 SVGAGI come from the germline V gene. V was trimmed by 6 bases and J by 3 bases, leaving 15 bases between them. The CDR3 loop spans 15 amino acids. CDR3 protein: CASRPRWVDNQPQHF. CDR3 in DNA: TGTGCCAGCAGGCCACGCTGGGTCGACAATCAGCCCCAGCATTTT.

Sample share makes this clonotype medium-sized. The library was built for alpha chains, so this beta chain is an off-target read and its size means little. The rearrangement uses TRBV29-1 and TRBJ2-7; 7 bases agree with TRBD2. The CDR3 has 12 residues. Germline loops: CDR1 SQVTM, CDR2 ANQGSEA. V gave up 0 bases and J gave up 5 bases; unmatched junction bases: 1. This CDR3 reads CSVEDGTNEQYF. The CDR3 region has the DNA TGCAGCGTTGAAGATGGGACTAACGAGCAGTACTTC.

This clonotype was counted at least ten times. The library was prepared for alpha chains; this beta chain is a stray read, so its frequency means little. The chain carries TRBV7-2 and TRBJ2-3, with 9 bases that match TRBD1. Losses at the gene ends were 5 bases for V and 4 bases for J; bases not matched to a gene: 13. The CDR3 totals 17 residues. Germline CDR1 reads SGHTA; CDR2 reads FQGNSA. CDR3 nucleotides: TGTGCCAGCAGCCAGCAGGGACAGGGCTCTCTCGCAGATACGCAGTATTTT. This translates into CASSQQGQGSLADTQYF.

In its sample, this clonotype ranks as medium-sized. With the library built for alpha chains, this beta chain is off target and its frequency is not meaningful. V gene TRBV6-5 combines with J gene TRBJ2-1; 16 bases fit TRBD2. In germline, CDR1 is MNHEY, CDR2 SVGAGI. The CDR3 consists of 15 residues. The V gene end was trimmed by 6 bases and the J gene end by 6 bases; junction bases not matched to a gene: 2. The CDR3 here is CASSGTSGRGNEQFF. DNA of the CDR3: TGTGCCAGCAGCGGGACTAGCGGGAGGGGCAATGAGCAGTTCTTC.

This clonotype was detected ten times or more. Since it is a stray read in a library aimed at alpha chains, this beta chain has a size that is not meaningful. The chain recombines TRBV6-5 with TRBJ2-4, with 8 bases matching TRBD1. V trimming: 4 bases; J trimming: 1 base; junction bases outside the gene matches: 3. This CDR3 spans 15 amino acids. Germline assignment: CDR1 MNHEY and CDR2 SVGAGI. The chain's CDR3 is CASSSGDRAKNIQYF. CDR3 DNA sequence: TGTGCCAGCAGTTCCGGGGACAGGGCCAAAAACATTCAGTACTTC.

This clonotype is medium-sized within its sample. As an off-target read in a library built for alpha chains, this beta chain has a frequency of little significance. The chain employs TRBV7-6 and TRBJ1-1, with D tentatively TRBD1 (5 bases). The V and J ends lost 5 bases and 1 base respectively, with 8 bases between them. Germline V gives CDR1 SGHVS, CDR2 FNYEAQ. The CDR3 length is 13 residues. The CDR3 region has the DNA TGTGCCAGCAGCGAAGGACAGAACACTGAAGCTTTCTTT. The encoded protein is CASSEGQNTEAFF. Filled out from reference TRBV7-6 and TRBJ1-1, the complete variable domain reads GAGVSQSPRYKVTKRGQDVALRCDPISGHVSLYWYRQALGQGPEFLTYFNYEAQQDKSGLPNDRFSAERPEGSISTLTIQRTEQRDSAMYRCASSEGQNTEAFFGQGTRLTVV.

This clonotype showed up many times. This beta chain is a stray sequence in a library constructed for alpha chains; its clone size is not meaningful. The gene calls are TRBV6-2 or TRBV6-3 and TRBJ1-5; D uncertain. The germline CDR1 and CDR2 sequences are MNHEY and SVGEGT. The CDR3 runs 14 residues. The germline V and J ends were trimmed by 0 bases and 6 bases, with 9 bases remaining between them. CDR3 coding DNA: TGTGCCAGCAGTTACTCTACAGAGCGTCAGCCCCAGCATTTT. This codes for CASSYSTERQPQHF.

This clonotype is labeled medium-sized. Because this beta chain is a stray read in a library intended to capture alpha chains, its abundance should not be given much weight. The rearrangement joins TRBV10-3 to TRBJ2-1; 9 bases are shared with TRBD2. This CDR3 contains 17 residues. Trimming removed 0 bases from V and 5 bases from J; junction bases left unmatched: 8. Germline CDR1 reads ENHRY; CDR2 reads SYGVKD. CDR3 sequence reads: CAISESRASGDNNEQFF. In DNA, the CDR3 is TGTGCCATCAGTGAGTCCCGCGCTAGCGGGGATAACAATGAGCAGTTCTTC.

In its sample, this clonotype ranks as medium-sized (0.01 to 0.1%). The size of this beta chain means little, since it is a stray read in a library made for alpha chains. This sequence joins TRBV6-1 and TRBJ1-3; no reliable D call. Trimming cost V 3 bases and J 0 bases, with 6 bases left between them. Germline V CDR1 and CDR2: MNHNS, SASEGT. CDR3 length equals 14 residues. CDR3 in amino acids: CASSDIISGNTIYF. In DNA form, the CDR3 reads TGTGCCAGCAGTGACATTATCTCTGGAAACACCATATATTTT.

Relative to its sample, this clonotype is medium-sized. This beta chain appears as a stray read in a library generated for alpha chains; its size is not informative. The J gene is TRBJ1-1, the V gene TRBV27; D gene uncertain. V lost 7 bases, J lost 4 bases, and 16 bases lay in between. CDR1 is MNHEY, CDR2 SMNVEV, per germline (reference sequence). The length of the CDR3 is 14 residues. The CDR3 reads CASTPSVGFTEAFF. CDR3 DNA sequence: TGTGCCAGCACCCCATCCGTGGGGTTCACTGAAGCTTTCTTT.